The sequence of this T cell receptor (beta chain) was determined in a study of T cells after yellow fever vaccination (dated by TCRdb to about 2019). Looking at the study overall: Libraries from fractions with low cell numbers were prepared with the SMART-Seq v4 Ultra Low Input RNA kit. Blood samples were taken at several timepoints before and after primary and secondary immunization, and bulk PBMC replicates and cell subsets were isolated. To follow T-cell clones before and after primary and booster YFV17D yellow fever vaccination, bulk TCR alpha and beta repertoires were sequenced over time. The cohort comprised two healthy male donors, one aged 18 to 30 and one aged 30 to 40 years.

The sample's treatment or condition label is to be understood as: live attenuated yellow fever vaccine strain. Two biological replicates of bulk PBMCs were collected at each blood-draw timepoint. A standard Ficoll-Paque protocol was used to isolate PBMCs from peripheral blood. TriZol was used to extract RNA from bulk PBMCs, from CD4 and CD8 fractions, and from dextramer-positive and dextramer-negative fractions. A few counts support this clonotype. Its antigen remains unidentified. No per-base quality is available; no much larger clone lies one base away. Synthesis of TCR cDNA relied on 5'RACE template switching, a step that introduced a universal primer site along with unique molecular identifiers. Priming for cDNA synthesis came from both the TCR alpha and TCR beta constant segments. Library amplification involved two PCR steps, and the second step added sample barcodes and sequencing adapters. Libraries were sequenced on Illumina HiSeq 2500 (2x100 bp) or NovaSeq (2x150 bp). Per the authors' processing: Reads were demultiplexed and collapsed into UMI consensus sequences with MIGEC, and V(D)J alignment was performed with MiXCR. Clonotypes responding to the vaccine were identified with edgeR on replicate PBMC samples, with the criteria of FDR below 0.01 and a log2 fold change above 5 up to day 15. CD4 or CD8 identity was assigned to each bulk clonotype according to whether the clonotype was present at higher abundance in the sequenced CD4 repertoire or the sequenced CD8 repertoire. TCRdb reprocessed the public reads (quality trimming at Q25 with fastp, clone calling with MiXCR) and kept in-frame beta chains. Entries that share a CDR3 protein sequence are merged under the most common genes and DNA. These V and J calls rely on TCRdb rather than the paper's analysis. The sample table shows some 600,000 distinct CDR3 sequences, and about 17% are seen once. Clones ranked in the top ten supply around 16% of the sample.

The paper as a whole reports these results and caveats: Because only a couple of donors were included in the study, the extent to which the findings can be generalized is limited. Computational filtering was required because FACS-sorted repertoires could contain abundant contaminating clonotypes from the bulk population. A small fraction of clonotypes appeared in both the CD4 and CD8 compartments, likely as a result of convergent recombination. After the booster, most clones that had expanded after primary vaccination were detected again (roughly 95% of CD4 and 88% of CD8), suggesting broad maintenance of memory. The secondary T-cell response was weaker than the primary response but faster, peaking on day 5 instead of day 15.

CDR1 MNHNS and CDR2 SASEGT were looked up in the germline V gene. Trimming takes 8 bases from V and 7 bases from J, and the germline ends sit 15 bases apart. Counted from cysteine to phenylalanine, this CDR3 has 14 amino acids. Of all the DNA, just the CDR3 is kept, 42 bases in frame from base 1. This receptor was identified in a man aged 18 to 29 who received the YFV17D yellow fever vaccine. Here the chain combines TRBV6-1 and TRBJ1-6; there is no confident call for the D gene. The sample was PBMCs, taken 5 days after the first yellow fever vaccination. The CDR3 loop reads CASSPPESNSPLHF. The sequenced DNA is TGTGCCAGCTCCCCCCCAGAAAGCAATTCACCCCTCCACTTT.